This T cell receptor (beta chain) comes out of a study of T cells in Graves' hyperthyroidism and ophthalmopathy. About the study: Peripheral blood was acquired at first diagnosis, ahead of any therapy whatsoever.

This clonotype has at least ten counts. Its antigen remains unknown. Subjects aged 18 to 65 presented with newly diagnosed hyperthyroidism of less than 2 months' duration. Researchers amplified the TCR beta CDR3 regions from RNA transcripts. A set of HTBI primers served as the primers for a first-round RT-PCR of the TCR CDR3. One entry per CDR3 protein, called by TCRdb with MiXCR from the multiplex PCR reads. The profile covers around 420,000 distinct CDR3 sequences, with 15% to 18% appearing a single time and approximately 14% taken by the ten largest. Germline V gives CDR1 DFQATT, CDR2 SNEGSKA (reference sequence). Losses at the gene ends were 3 bases for V and 4 bases for J; bases not matched to a gene: 16. This CDR3 is 17 amino acids long. Study-level points and caveats: The model foresaw ophthalmopathy a median 6.5 months prior to onset. Most clonotypes expanded in thyroid above 0.001 were likewise present in blood.

The genes are TRBV20-1 and TRBJ2-7, with 9 bases identical to TRBD1. The origin of this receptor is a young woman with Graves' hyperthyroidism. The specimen sequenced was blood. CDR3 nucleotides: TGCAGTGCTAGGATAGGGTTGAGGACAGGGGATTCGTACGAGCAGTACTTC. It specifies CSARIGLRTGDSYEQYF.